The next 32 T cell receptor beta chains were all read from a single sample in a study of T cells in localized non-small cell lung cancer. The data were produced by immunoSEQ multiplex PCR, yet TCRdb's version contains in-frame clones alone and is incomplete. The sample holds some 66,000 clones, roughly 86% seen once. The source was peripheral blood, collected before any cancer treatment. The receptors shown here come from a female donor over 55 with stage I lung adenocarcinoma.

CDR3 region: CASSQSGGGTGDEQYF. The CDR3, as DNA: TGCGCCAGCAGTCAATCGGGGGGAGGGACAGGCGACGAGCAGTACTTC. This chain links TRBV23-1 with TRBJ2-7, with a weak D call TRBD1 (8 bases). TRBV23-1 is filed as an ORF, its function uncertain. There are 16 residues in the CDR3. Trimming took off 0 bases at V and 5 bases at J, with 17 bases between the two ends.

V and J are TRBV28 and TRBJ2-7; 7 nucleotides agree with TRBD1. The trim removed 6 bases at V and 5 bases at J, leaving 16 bases unmatched. Germline CDR1 and CDR2: MDHEN and SYDVKM. CDR3 length: 16 residues. The CDR3 here is CASRTGTATTPDEQYF. CDR3 nucleotides: TGTGCCAGCAGAACCGGGACAGCGACCACCCCCGACGAGCAGTACTTC.

The chain joins TRBV2 to TRBJ1-5; 7 bases fit TRBD1. The ends lost 5 bases at V and 6 bases at J; junction bases unmatched: 7. CDR3 length: 14 residues. Germline assignment: CDR1 SNHLY and CDR2 FYNNEI. CDR3 nucleotide sequence: TGTGCCAGCAGTACGACAGGGAAGGCTCAGCCCCAGCATTTT. It encodes CASSTTGKAQPQHF.

This chain uses TRBV10-1 with TRBJ1-5, with 7 bases aligning to TRBD1. The CDR3 runs to 13 residues. The germline V gene encodes CDR1 WNHNN and CDR2 SYGVQD (reference sequence). Trimming at V came to 4 bases and at J to 6 bases, leaving 3 bases not matched to a gene. DNA for the CDR3: TGCGCCAGCAGTGCGGCAGGGGGTCAGCCCCAGCATTTT. Its protein is CASSAAGGQPQHF.

V is TRBV2 and J is TRBJ1-6; 7 bases fit TRBD1. The germline V gene has CDR1 SNHLY and CDR2 FYNNEI. V shed 4 bases, J shed 8 bases, and the junction held 2 bases outside the gene matches. CDR3 length equals 13 residues. CDR3 in DNA: TGTGCCAGCAGTGCCACAGGGGATTCACCCCTCCACTTT. Amino acid sequence: CASSATGDSPLHF.

Of note for this clone: Other DNA sequences of this sample code for an identical CDR3. The rearrangement links TRBV18 to TRBJ2-3, with D hard to call. The ends were cut back, 2 bases at V and 4 bases at J, with 4 bases in the middle. CDR1 and CDR2 from the germline V gene are KGHSH and LQKENI. This CDR3 is 12 amino acids long. The DNA for the CDR3 is TGTGCCAGCTCACCAAGGGCAGATACGCAGTATTTT. Its protein is CASSPRADTQYF. Full variable domain (remainder filled in from reference TRBV18 and TRBJ2-3): NAGVMQNPRHLVRRRGQEARLRCSPMKGHSHVYWYRQLPEEGLKFMVYLQKENIIDESGMPKERFSAEFPKEGPSILRIQQVVRGDSAAYFCASSPRADTQYFGPGTRLTVL.

This chain uses TRBV6-1 with TRBJ1-5; D may be TRBD1 (5 bases). Per germline, CDR1 MNHNS and CDR2 SASEGT. V dropped 4 bases and J dropped 4 bases, with 11 bases sitting between them. CDR3 length: 14 amino acids. The CDR3 here is CASSAYGGNQPQHF. DNA of the CDR3: TGTGCCAGCAGTGCCTATGGGGGAAATCAGCCCCAGCATTTT.

Points on this clone: This sample includes further DNA sequences coding for the same CDR3. The chain couples TRBV9 to TRBJ1-2, with D possibly being TRBD1 (5 bases). The V end was cut by 0 bases, the J end by 2 bases, with 5 bases between. Looked up from germline, CDR1 is SGDLS and CDR2 is YYNGEE. The CDR3 is made up of 13 amino acids. The CDR3 region has the DNA TGTGCCAGCAGCGTAGACAGGAACTATGGCTACACCTTC. Its protein is CASSVDRNYGYTF.

V and J are TRBV19 and TRBJ1-2; D possibly corresponds to TRBD1 (6 bases). The CDR3 is made up of 17 amino acids. V lost 2 bases to trimming and J lost 0 bases, with 16 bases between them. CDR1 and CDR2 (germline): LNHDA, SQIVND (reference sequence). The CDR3 DNA is TGTGCCAGTAGTATACAGGACAGCCGAAGAGCTAACTATGGCTACACCTTC. It specifies CASSIQDSRRANYGYTF.

The V gene is TRBV11-2, the J gene TRBJ2-2; tentatively, D is TRBD1 (6 bases). V was trimmed by 3 bases and J by 2 bases, leaving 10 bases between them. Germline V gene lookup returns CDR1 SGHAT and CDR2 FQNNGV. This CDR3 comprises 15 residues. The DNA of the CDR3 is TGTGCCAGCAGCTTCGGGACATTAAACACCGGGGAGCTGTTTTTT. This translates into CASSFGTLNTGELFF.

The V call is TRBV19, the J call TRBJ2-6; D is undetermined. CDR1 is LNHDA, CDR2 SQIVND, per germline (reference sequence). V gave up 7 bases and J gave up 3 bases, with 7 bases separating them. The CDR3 has 13 residues. The CDR3 DNA reads TGTGCCAGTACAGTGGTTGGGGCCAACGTCCTGACTTTC. It is translated as CASTVVGANVLTF.

The chain carries TRBV27 and TRBJ1-4; D is undetermined. The ends were cut back, 2 bases at V and 0 bases at J, with 10 bases in the middle. Germline V gene sequence: CDR1 MNHEY, CDR2 SMNVEV (reference sequence). The CDR3 contains 16 residues. CDR3: CASSLGQTTTNEKLFF. The DNA for the CDR3 is TGTGCCAGCAGTTTAGGGCAGACTACAACTAATGAAAAACTGTTTTTT.

The V and J genes are TRBV6-4 and TRBJ2-3; 8 bases fit TRBD2. After removal of 6 bases from V and 6 bases from J, the junction contained 8 bases not matched to a gene. Germline V gene sequence: CDR1 MRHNA, CDR2 SNTAGT. The CDR3 length is 14 residues. In nucleotides, the CDR3 is TGTGCCAGCAGCCCCGGGAGGGTTGGGGATACGCAGTATTTT. Translated, it gives CASSPGRVGDTQYF.

V usage is TRBV25-1 and J usage is TRBJ1-4; D may be TRBD1 (6 bases). This CDR3 is 13 amino acids long. Looked up from germline, CDR1 is MGHDK and CDR2 is SYGVNS. Trimming took 10 bases from V and 8 from J, leaving 17 bases between them. This chain's CDR3 is CATREGGGEKLFF. The CDR3, as DNA: TGTGCCACCCGTGAGGGGGGCGGAGAAAAACTGTTTTTT.

The chain employs TRBV6-5 and TRBJ2-3; TRBD2 matches at 11 bases. V shed 10 bases and J 1 base; nucleotides not matched to a gene: 7. Looked up from germline, CDR1 is MNHEY and CDR2 is SVGAGI. This CDR3 region has 15 residues. In DNA form, the CDR3 reads TGTGCCATCGCGAAGACTAGCGGGGGCACAGATACGCAGTATTTT. This sequence encodes CAIAKTSGGTDTQYF.

The chain uses TRBV7-8 and TRBJ1-6, with a possible D match to TRBD1 (6 bases). The V end was cut by 1 base, the J end by 10 bases, with 11 bases between. Germline lookup yields CDR1 SGHVS and CDR2 FQNEAQ. This CDR3 has 14 amino acids. The CDR3: CASSLGQGSSPLHF. CDR3 bases: TGTGCCAGCAGCTTAGGGCAGGGGTCCTCACCCCTCCACTTT.

The gene calls are TRBV7-9 and TRBJ1-3; the D gene is possibly TRBD1 (6 bases). In germline, CDR1 is SEHNR, CDR2 FQNEAQ (reference sequence). The CDR3 consists of 15 residues. V lost 1 base and J lost 4, with 11 bases in between. The CDR3 region is CASSLDYGTGNTIYF. The CDR3 bases are TGTGCCAGCAGCTTAGACTACGGGACAGGAAACACCATATATTTT.

The rearrangement links TRBV7-3 to TRBJ2-5; TRBD1 aligns across 9 bases. The CDR3 loop spans 16 amino acids. The V segment lost 6 bases and the J segment 4 bases; nucleotides outside the gene matches: 12. CDR1 SGHTA and CDR2 FQGTGA come from the germline V gene. CDR3 protein: CASSPMLGQGGETQYF. CDR3 nucleotide sequence: TGTGCCAGCAGTCCCATGTTGGGACAGGGAGGAGAGACCCAGTACTTC.

J is TRBJ2-2 and V is TRBV6-1; D is undetermined. Trimming removed 4 bases at V and 6 bases at J, with 12 bases between. The CDR3 runs 14 residues. Germline CDR1 is MNHNS and CDR2 is SASEGT. The CDR3 nucleotides are TGTGCCAGCAGTGCCGTAAGGCCACCCGGGGAGCTGTTTTTT. Translated, it gives CASSAVRPPGELFF.

The chain couples TRBV7-9 to TRBJ1-2, with 7 bases lining up with TRBD1. CDR3 size: 14 residues. The trim removed 5 bases at V and 1 base at J, leaving 4 bases unmatched. Germline assignment: CDR1 SEHNR and CDR2 FQNEAQ (reference sequence). The CDR3 loop reads CASSLTGVNYGYTF. The CDR3 DNA follows: TGTGCCAGCAGCCTTACAGGGGTTAACTATGGCTACACCTTC.

The CDR3 DNA is TGTGCCTGGAGCTCACAGGGGGCCACTGAAGCTTTCTTT. This gives the protein CAWSSQGATEAFF. V gene TRBV30 combines with J gene TRBJ1-1; 9 positions agree with TRBD1. Germline CDR1 and CDR2: GTSNPN and SVGIG (reference sequence). The J segment lost 4 bases and the V segment lost 3 bases, leaving 3 bases of the junction unmatched. The CDR3 length is 13 residues.

The J gene is TRBJ1-2, the V gene TRBV19; perhaps TRBD1 as D (6 bases). CDR1 and CDR2 from the germline V gene are LNHDA and SQIVND (reference sequence). The V end lost 6 bases, the J end lost 7 bases, and 15 bases lay between the germline ends. The CDR3 loop spans 13 amino acids. CDR3 protein: CASRGGGASGYTF. CDR3 DNA: TGTGCCAGTAGGGGTGGGGGCGCGAGTGGCTACACCTTC.

The chain combines TRBV2 with TRBJ1-5; 10 nucleotides line up with TRBD1. V was pared by 4 bases and J by 8 bases, with 2 bases of the junction left unmatched. Germline V gene sequence: CDR1 SNHLY, CDR2 FYNNEI. This CDR3 has 13 residues. Written as DNA, the CDR3 is TGTGCCAGCAGTGGGGACAGGGGTGAGCCCCAGCATTTT. It encodes CASSGDRGEPQHF.

V and J are TRBV6-1 and TRBJ1-1; a possible D gene is TRBD1 (5 bases). The CDR3 runs to 14 residues. V was cut by 7 bases and J by 2 bases, with 14 bases left in between. Per germline, CDR1 MNHNS and CDR2 SASEGT. CDR3 coding DNA: TGTGCCAGCAAGGTCGAGGGGCTAAACACTGAAGCTTTCTTT. It is translated as CASKVEGLNTEAFF.

The chain is built from TRBV9 and TRBJ2-1, with 8 bases identical to TRBD2. The CDR3 has 14 residues. Germline-derived CDR1 and CDR2 are SGDLS and YYNGEE. V lost 4 bases, J lost 4 bases, and 4 bases stayed unmatched. The chain's CDR3 is CASSRREEYNEQFF. In DNA form, the CDR3 reads TGTGCCAGCAGCAGGCGGGAGGAGTACAATGAGCAGTTCTTC.

Comment on this clone: At one boundary the junction diverges from the germline segment, which might be a read error. The chain has TRBV18 and TRBJ2-7, with TRBD1 identical over 8 bases. The CDR3 is 15 amino acids. Germline-derived CDR1 and CDR2 are KGHSH and LQKENI. CDR3 protein: CASSPPGTGLYEQYF. The CDR3 DNA sequence: TGTGCCAGCTCTCCACCCGGGACAGGCCTCTACGAGCAGTACTTC.

The J gene is TRBJ2-3, the V gene TRBV5-1, with D unresolved. The CDR3 runs to 16 residues. Germline V gene sequence: CDR1 SGHRS, CDR2 YFSETQ. Trimming took 4 bases from V and 1 from J, leaving 16 bases between them. CDR3 sequence (DNA): TGCGCCAGCAGCCTAGAACCTAATAGTGGCACAGATACGCAGTATTTT. Its protein is CASSLEPNSGTDTQYF.

The V and J genes are TRBV7-6 and TRBJ2-1; 9 bases map to TRBD1. This CDR3 region has 15 residues. J lost 4 bases, V lost 5 bases, and 6 bases had no gene match. Germline V lookup: CDR1 SGHVS, CDR2 FNYEAQ. The CDR3 region has the DNA TGTGCCAGCAGCCCTGGACAGGGGATGTACAATGAGCAGTTCTTC. Amino acid sequence: CASSPGQGMYNEQFF.

This clone was counted between two and nine times. The chain recombines TRBV5-1 with TRBJ1-1, with D perhaps matching TRBD1 (6 bases). Trimming took off 3 bases at V and 4 bases at J, with 13 bases between the two ends. Germline CDR1 and CDR2: SGHRS and YFSETQ. CDR3 length: 14 residues. The CDR3 is CASSSGHRVTEAFF. The CDR3 coding sequence is TGCGCCAGCAGCTCGGGACACCGGGTCACTGAAGCTTTCTTT.

The V gene is TRBV11-2, the J gene TRBJ1-1; D gene uncertain. Germline V gene lookup returns CDR1 SGHAT and CDR2 FQNNGV. The CDR3 spans 16 residues. V was cut by 5 bases and J by 1 base, with 17 bases left in between. The DNA of the CDR3 is TGTGCCAGCAGCAGAACGCCTATCGCGGGGAACACTGAAGCTTTCTTT. This codes for CASSRTPIAGNTEAFF.

This clone was seen a few times. The J gene is TRBJ2-5, the V gene TRBV7-9; no firm D call. The V gene's germline CDR1 is SEHNR and CDR2 FQNEAQ (reference sequence). This CDR3 is 13 amino acids long. Between the trimmed V and J ends, which lost 2 bases and 2 bases, there was a span of 6 bases. The CDR3 DNA reads TGTGCCAGCAGCTTATCGGTTCAAGAGACCCAGTACTTC. It codes for CASSLSVQETQYF.

The chain uses TRBV11-2 and TRBJ2-6; TRBD1 aligns across 10 bases. Germline assignment: CDR1 SGHAT and CDR2 FQNNGV. V gave up 4 bases and J gave up 4 bases; unmatched junction bases: 13. This CDR3 spans 19 amino acids. CDR3: CASSSIRWTGGSGANVLTF. CDR3 in DNA: TGTGCCAGCAGCTCCATTCGGTGGACAGGGGGGAGCGGGGCCAACGTCCTGACTTTC.